Below, 28 T cell receptor beta chains from the same sample are listed, as sequenced in a study of read filtering for tumor transcriptome and immune sequencing. The library was built from roughly 400 ng RNA with molecular barcoded adaptors for alpha/delta and beta/gamma chains. Using its own MiXCR run on the reads, TCRdb lists one record per CDR3 protein. The table records around 41,000 distinct CDR3 sequences, about 15% of them present only once. The sequencing input was a population of CD138-negative cells sorted from bone marrow. The receptors originated from a donor aged 40 or over with multiple myeloma.

This clonotype was recorded many times. The gene calls are TRBV29-1 and TRBJ2-1; D possibly matches TRBD1 or TRBD2 (6 bases each). Trimming left V 5 bases short and J 2 bases short, with 19 bases between. The CDR3 totals 16 residues. Germline assignment: CDR1 SQVTM and CDR2 ANQGSEA. The CDR3 coding sequence is TGCAGCGTTCCGTCTAGCAGGGGAGGAACCTACAATGAGCAGTTCTTC. Residues: CSVPSSRGGTYNEQFF.

There are many counts of this clonotype. The V and J genes are TRBV27 and TRBJ2-5, with 8 bases identical to TRBD2. This CDR3 is built from 16 residues. Germline V gene sequence: CDR1 MNHEY, CDR2 SMNVEV (reference sequence). V dropped 3 bases and J dropped 2; count of bases not matched to a gene: 8. CDR3 sequence reads: CASSFLRGDIQETQYF. The CDR3 DNA reads TGTGCCAGCAGTTTCCTGCGGGGGGACATTCAAGAGACCCAGTACTTC.

As concerns this clonotype: A read error may be the cause here, since a much bigger clone is one base away. The chain uses TRBV10-3 and TRBJ1-3; D remains unclear. Germline lookup yields CDR1 ENHRY and CDR2 SYGVKD. This CDR3 is 11 amino acids long. The CDR3 protein is CAISKENTICF. In nucleotides, the CDR3 is TGTGCCATCAGCAAAGAAAACACCATATGTTTT.

This clonotype was seen many times. The V call is TRBV5-1, the J call TRBJ2-5; 13 bases match TRBD2. With V trimmed by 3 bases and J by 5 bases, 10 bases remained unmatched. There are 17 residues in the CDR3. Germline CDR1 and CDR2: SGHRS and YFSETQ. CDR3 in amino acids: CASSSGTSGGVSETQYF. Written as DNA, the CDR3 is TGCGCCAGCAGCTCCGGAACTAGCGGGGGGGTCTCGGAGACCCAGTACTTC.

Turning to this clonotype: A much larger clonotype is one base distant, so this may be a read error. The chain combines TRBV7-8 with TRBJ2-1; 13 bases align to TRBD2. Germline V lookup: CDR1 SGHVS, CDR2 FQNEAQ. The CDR3 has 17 residues. Here the CDR3 DNA reads TGTGCCAACAGCTTAGCGTCAGGACTAGCGGGGGCAGTTGAGCAGTTCTTC. Translating gives CANSLASGLAGAVEQFF.

About this clonotype itself: The junction shows a germline mismatch at one end, possibly a read error. The gene calls are TRBV12-3 or TRBV12-4 and TRBJ2-6; D may be TRBD1 (5 bases). The length of the CDR3 is 13 residues. The CDR3 bases are TGTGCCAGTAGTTTAGTTGGGGCCAACGTCCAGACTTTC. Translating gives CASSLVGANVQTF.

This clonotype was seen many times. The chain has TRBV12-3 or TRBV12-4 and TRBJ1-1; D ambiguous. V gave up 6 bases and J gave up 4 bases, with 6 bases separating them. The CDR3 contains 11 residues. The CDR3 is CASRSVTEAFF. In nucleotides, the CDR3 is TGTGCCAGCAGATCCGTCACTGAAGCTTTCTTT.

This clonotype was seen more than once but under ten times. The V call is TRBV7-2, the J call TRBJ2-3; D remains ambiguous. V shed 1 base and J shed 0 bases, with 5 bases lying between them. CDR1 and CDR2 (germline): SGHTA, FQGNSA. The CDR3 is made up of 14 amino acids. CDR3 amino acids: CASSLGASTDTQYF. CDR3 nucleotide sequence: TGTGCCAGCAGCTTAGGGGCGAGCACAGATACGCAGTATTTT. Looking up the rest from reference TRBV7-2 and TRBJ2-3 gives the full variable domain: GAGVSQSPSNKVTEKGKDVELRCDPISGHTALYWYRQSLGQGLEFLIYFQGNSAPDKSGLPSDRFSAERTGGSVSTLTIQRTQQEDSAVYLCASSLGASTDTQYFGPGTRLTVL.

This clonotype was observed a few times. An end of the junction does not agree with germline; a read error may underlie this. V is TRBV5-8 and J is TRBJ2-3, with no clear D. The CDR3 is 15 amino acids. Germline V gene lookup returns CDR1 SGHTS and CDR2 YDEGEE. CDR3 nucleotides: TGTGTCAGCAGCCTCCAGGTCTCCCTCACAGATACGCAGTATTTT. It is translated as CVSSLQVSLTDTQYF.

This clonotype was counted many times. The rearrangement links TRBV5-1 to TRBJ2-2; D not certain. CDR3 size: 14 residues. Germline V lookup: CDR1 SGHRS, CDR2 YFSETQ. Trimming left V 4 bases short and J 1 base short, with 8 bases between. Written as DNA, the CDR3 is TGCGCCAGCAGCAAGGTCGGGAACACCGGGGAGCTGTTTTTT. Amino acid sequence: CASSKVGNTGELFF.

This chain links TRBV7-2 with TRBJ1-5, with 8 bases lining up with TRBD1. After removal of 3 bases from V and 7 bases from J, the junction contained 11 bases not matched to a gene. Germline lookup yields CDR1 SGHTA and CDR2 FQGNSA. CDR3 length: 16 amino acids. DNA for the CDR3: TGTGCCAGCAGCTTTTCGCCACAGGGGGTAAAACAGCCCCAGCATTTT. Encoded protein: CASSFSPQGVKQPQHF.

This clonotype has ten or more counts. This chain links TRBV4-3 with TRBJ1-6; no clear D. The CDR3 has 13 amino acids. Germline CDR1 is LGHNA and CDR2 is YSLEER. Trimming removed 0 bases at V and 11 bases at J, with 8 bases between. The CDR3 DNA is TGCGCCAGCAGCCAAGATCTTGAGGCACCCCTCCACTTT. It yields the protein CASSQDLEAPLHF.

In regard to this clonotype: A read error may account for a junction end that differs from germline. The chain has TRBV12-3 or TRBV12-4 and TRBJ2-1; D is unclear. This CDR3 region has 11 residues. CDR3 loop: CASSLSNGQFF. DNA for the CDR3: TGTGCCAGCAGTTTAAGTAATGGGCAGTTCTTC.

This clonotype was seen repeatedly, ten times or more. The gene calls are TRBV7-9 and TRBJ2-2; the match to TRBD1 covers 9 bases. This CDR3 is 15 amino acids long. CDR1 is SEHNR, CDR2 FQNEAQ, per germline (reference sequence). Trimming at V came to 5 bases and at J to 4 bases, leaving 5 bases not matched to a gene. CDR3 nucleotide sequence: TGTGCCAGCAGCCGACAGGGGGTTCCCACCGGGGAGCTGTTTTTT. This sequence encodes CASSRQGVPTGELFF.

This clonotype showed up many times. An end of the junction does not agree with germline; a read error may underlie this. V gene TRBV12-3 or TRBV12-4 combines with J gene TRBJ2-1; D possibly corresponds to TRBD2 (7 bases). The CDR3 length is 17 residues. CDR3 region: CAGSWGIPRGGGNEQFF. CDR3 nucleotide sequence: TGTGCCGGCAGCTGGGGGATACCTCGCGGGGGCGGGAATGAGCAGTTCTTC.

This clonotype was observed a handful of times. V and J are TRBV12-3 or TRBV12-4 and TRBJ1-2, with 9 bases identical to TRBD1. This CDR3 is 15 amino acids long. The J segment lost 4 bases and the V segment lost 7 bases, leaving 10 bases of the junction unmatched. Written as DNA, the CDR3 is TGTGCCAGCAACCTGGGACAGGGTGGGGGCTATGGCTACACCTTC. It translates to CASNLGQGGGYGYTF.

This clonotype came up a few times. The genes are TRBV4-3 and TRBJ2-3; D is ambiguous. The V end lost 1 base, the J end lost 7 bases, and 9 bases lay between the germline ends. Per germline, CDR1 LGHNA and CDR2 YSLEER. This CDR3 region has 13 residues. Here the CDR3 DNA reads TGCGCCAGCAGCCAAGGTCGTGCCTATACGCAGTATTTT. Translation gives CASSQGRAYTQYF.

This clonotype was counted many times. Here the CDR3 omits its conserved ending phenylalanine or tryptophan, so a read error is the likely source. J is TRBJ1-1 and V is TRBV18; unclear D gene. The CDR3 totals 13 residues. Germline CDR1 KGHSH, CDR2 LQKENI. V was cut by 2 bases and J by 0 bases, with 4 bases left in between. CDR3 DNA: TGTGCCAGCTCACCAGCGGTGAACACTGAAGCTTTCTTA. Residues: CASSPAVNTEAFL.

This clonotype was observed many times. This chain connects TRBV18 to TRBJ2-2, with D uncertain. Trimming removed 2 bases from V and 1 base from J, with 5 bases in between. The CDR3 has 14 residues. Germline V gives CDR1 KGHSH, CDR2 LQKENI. The CDR3 nucleotides read TGTGCCAGCTCACCAGGGGTGAACACCGGGGAGCTGTTTTTT. It translates to CASSPGVNTGELFF.

Points on this clonotype: A single base separates this from a much larger clone, so it may be a read error. The V call is TRBV5-1, the J call TRBJ1-1; no definite D call. This CDR3 region has 13 residues. Germline V gives CDR1 SGHRS, CDR2 YFSETQ. V was trimmed by 0 bases and J by 11 bases, leaving 14 bases between them. The CDR3 DNA follows: TGCGCCAGCAGCTTGGCTTTGGGTCGAACGGCTTTCTTT. Its protein is CASSLALGRTAFF.

This clonotype was recorded many times. The rearrangement joins TRBV7-8 to TRBJ2-2; TRBD1 matches 12 bases. The CDR3 has 20 residues. Per germline, CDR1 SGHVS and CDR2 FQNEAQ. Germline trimming cut 5 bases from V and 3 bases from J; bases unmatched to any gene: 16. This CDR3 is CASSPVWGTGGLRDTGELFF. In DNA, the CDR3 is TGTGCCAGCAGCCCCGTGTGGGGGACAGGGGGCTTGAGGGACACCGGGGAGCTGTTTTTT.

This clonotype was detected ten times or more. The chain links TRBV20-1 to TRBJ1-4; 7 nucleotides match TRBD1. The CDR3 has 14 amino acids. With V trimmed by 6 bases and J by 5 bases, 9 bases remained unmatched. The germline gives CDR1 DFQATT, CDR2 SNEGSKA (reference sequence). CDR3 nucleotide sequence: TGCAGTGCGTCCGACGGGACAGAGAATGAAAAACTGTTTTTT. Its protein product is CSASDGTENEKLFF.

This clonotype has a count of ten or more. A read error is possible here, since a much larger clone lies one base away. The chain recombines TRBV20-1 with TRBJ2-1; 7 bases match TRBD1. CDR1 and CDR2 from the germline V gene are DFQATT and SNEGSKA (reference sequence). This CDR3 spans 11 amino acids. The CDR3 spells CSGQGFNGQFF. For the CDR3, the DNA is TGCAGTGGACAGGGTTTCAATGGGCAGTTCTTC.

This clonotype was detected only a few times. The gene calls are TRBV7-2 and TRBJ2-1; a possible D gene is TRBD1 (7 bases). Germline V gene sequence: CDR1 SGHTA, CDR2 FQGNSA. This CDR3 is 14 amino acids long. Trimming took off 3 bases at V and 10 bases at J, with 16 bases between the two ends. CDR3 nucleotides: TGTGCCAGCAGCTTCCTTACGCAGGGGGGCGAGCAGTTCTTC. Translation: CASSFLTQGGEQFF.

This clonotype was counted many times. J is TRBJ2-1 and V is TRBV24-1; 9 nucleotides align to TRBD2. With 1 base clipped from V and 6 bases from J, the junction kept 9 bases outside the gene matches. Germline V CDR1 and CDR2: KGHDR, SFDVKD. The CDR3 length is 17 residues. CDR3 sequence reads: CATSDLKAGGPSNEQFF. The DNA of the CDR3 is TGTGCCACCAGTGATTTAAAGGCGGGGGGGCCAAGCAATGAGCAGTTCTTC.

This clonotype was seen many times. V usage is TRBV7-9 and J usage is TRBJ1-1; a possible D gene is TRBD1 (5 bases). Germline CDR1 is SEHNR and CDR2 is FQNEAQ (reference sequence). With 8 bases removed from V and 1 base from J, the gap between germline ends came to 14 bases. The CDR3 is 14 amino acids. The CDR3 sequence: CASGSQGPNTEAFF. The DNA of the CDR3 is TGTGCCAGCGGCTCCCAGGGACCGAACACTGAAGCTTTCTTT.

This clonotype was observed many times. The chain has TRBV27 and TRBJ1-6; D call uncertain. Trimming stripped 5 bases from V and 0 bases from J, with 8 bases between. This CDR3 spans 15 amino acids. The germline CDR1 and CDR2 sequences are MNHEY and SMNVEV (reference sequence). As DNA, the CDR3 is TGTGCCAGCAGTCCTTCTTACTCCTATAATTCACCCCTCCACTTT. This translates into CASSPSYSYNSPLHF.

This clonotype was seen only a few times. The V and J genes are TRBV6-1 and TRBJ2-2; 13 bases map to TRBD2. Germline CDR1 MNHNS, CDR2 SASEGT. V lost 6 bases and J lost 5; bases outside the gene matches: 3. The CDR3 length is 15 residues. The CDR3 loop is CASRPGLAGTGELFF. CDR3 sequence (DNA): TGTGCCAGCAGACCGGGACTAGCGGGGACCGGGGAGCTGTTTTTT.